This record looks at one T cell receptor (beta chain) sequence and its context. The antigen is not known. Here immunoSEQ multiplex PCR was the method, and the copy in TCRdb shows in-frame clones only, minus some. The data contain 160,000 or so clones, roughly nine tenths of them seen just once; the ten biggest clones take up approximately 4.6%. V was pared by 3 bases and J by 2 bases, with 7 bases of the junction left unmatched. This CDR3 is 15 amino acids long. Germline CDR1 is SGHTA and CDR2 is FQGNSA. The data stem from a study of lymphopenia after photon versus proton radiotherapy. Study observations and caveats: Survival link was tested only in deceased patients; proton benefit remains a possibility. Relative stability marked proton patients; photon patients lost diversity and naive cells.

This rearrangement joins TRBV7-2 to TRBJ2-7; TRBD2 agrees at 7 bases. The clonotype was recovered from a man between 45 and 60 years old with gastric cancer. Sequencing was performed on peripheral blood, taken from a patient treated with photon-based radiotherapy. CDR3 residues: CASSFQGGDAYEQYF. For the CDR3, the DNA is TGTGCCAGCAGCTTTCAGGGAGGGGACGCCTACGAGCAGTACTTC.